Following are 23 T cell receptor beta chains from one sample sequenced in a study of CD8 T cells in Susac syndrome. RNA in amounts of roughly 0.45 to 1 ug was reverse transcribed with random hexamers. MiXCR, run by TCRdb on the immunoSEQ multiplex PCR reads, gives a single entry per CDR3 protein. This sample carries around 170,000 distinct CDR3 sequences, around 96% of them seen once, and the ten largest clones take about 0.15%. The specimen sequenced was CD8+ T cells from PBMCs. These receptors came from a human donor with multiple sclerosis.

The gene calls are TRBV18 and TRBJ2-5, with 9 bases lining up with TRBD1. The CDR3 runs to 15 residues. J was trimmed by 4 bases and V by 0 bases; bases with no gene match: 3. In germline, CDR1 is KGHSH, CDR2 LQKENI. The CDR3 spells CASSPPPGQGETQYF. CDR3 bases: TGTGCCAGCTCACCACCGCCGGGACAGGGAGAGACCCAGTACTTC.

The rearrangement links TRBV12-3 or TRBV12-4 to TRBJ2-5; D is uncertain. With 6 bases removed from V and 1 base from J, the gap between germline ends came to 12 bases. The CDR3 spans 14 residues. CDR3 residues: CASRFDDFQETQYF. The CDR3 region has the DNA TGTGCCAGCAGATTTGATGACTTCCAAGAGACCCAGTACTTC.

The rearrangement joins TRBV29-1 to TRBJ1-1; D is ambiguous. The germline V gene encodes CDR1 SQVTM and CDR2 ANQGSEA. Trimming removed 4 bases at V and 1 base at J, with 10 bases between. CDR3 length equals 13 residues. CDR3 protein: CSVVLVSNTEAFF. Written as DNA, the CDR3 is TGCAGCGTTGTTTTAGTTTCGAACACTGAAGCTTTCTTT.

The chain has TRBV25-1 and TRBJ1-2; TRBD1 agrees at 7 bases. Germline V CDR1 and CDR2: MGHDK, SYGVNS. CDR3 length equals 13 residues. V gave up 5 bases and J gave up 7 bases; unmatched junction bases: 7. The CDR3: CASSPTGVGGYTF. The CDR3 DNA sequence: TGTGCCAGCAGTCCCACAGGGGTCGGTGGCTACACCTTC.

This chain links TRBV29-1 with TRBJ1-2, with 9 bases lining up with TRBD1. Germline V gene sequence: CDR1 SQVTM, CDR2 ANQGSEA. With 7 bases clipped from V and 7 bases from J, the junction kept 10 bases outside the gene matches. This CDR3 has 13 residues. The CDR3 loop is CSGKGQGFSGYTF. In DNA form, the CDR3 reads TGCAGCGGGAAGGGACAGGGTTTTAGTGGCTACACCTTC.

The chain links TRBV13 to TRBJ2-2; D might be TRBD1 (6 bases). V was shortened by 1 base and J by 4 bases, with 13 bases between the two germline ends. Germline V gene sequence: CDR1 PRHDT, CDR2 FYEKMQ (reference sequence). This CDR3 has 16 residues. CDR3 region: CASSLEAGEGTGELFF. The CDR3 nucleotides read TGTGCCAGCAGCTTAGAAGCAGGGGAAGGCACCGGGGAGCTGTTTTTT. Full variable domain (outside the CDR3, taken from reference TRBV13 and TRBJ2-2): AAGVIQSPRHLIKEKRETATLKCYPIPRHDTVYWYQQGPGQDPQFLISFYEKMQSDKGSIPDRFSAQQFSDYHSELNMSSLELGDSALYFCASSLEAGEGTGELFFGEGSRLTVL.

The chain employs TRBV15 and TRBJ1-1, with D maybe TRBD1 (5 bases). The germline CDR1 and CDR2 sequences are LNHNV and YYDKDF (reference sequence). This CDR3 region has 14 residues. Trimming took 0 bases from V and 6 from J, leaving 11 bases between them. The CDR3 sequence is CATSRDRGTPEAFF. For the CDR3, the DNA is TGTGCCACCAGCAGAGATCGGGGGACCCCTGAAGCTTTCTTT.

The gene calls are TRBV18 and TRBJ1-4; 12 bases are a match to TRBD1. CDR3 length: 16 residues. V trimming: 3 bases; J trimming: 7 bases; junction bases outside the gene matches: 6. Germline CDR1 and CDR2: KGHSH and LQKENI. The CDR3 here is CASSPGDRGRGEKLFF. In nucleotides, the CDR3 is TGTGCCAGCTCACCGGGGGACAGGGGGCGAGGTGAAAAACTGTTTTTT. The full variable domain, rest sourced from reference TRBV18 and TRBJ1-4, is NAGVMQNPRHLVRRRGQEARLRCSPMKGHSHVYWYRQLPEEGLKFMVYLQKENIIDESGMPKERFSAEFPKEGPSILRIQQVVRGDSAAYFCASSPGDRGRGEKLFFGSGTQLSVL.

This clonotype was recorded once. J is TRBJ2-5 and V is TRBV12-3 or TRBV12-4, with a weak D call TRBD2 (5 bases). The CDR3 runs to 14 residues. The V gene lost 2 bases and the J gene lost 1 base, with 8 bases spanning the gap. CDR3 DNA: TGTGCCAGCAGTTTAATCGGGGTCCAAGAGACCCAGTACTTC. This codes for CASSLIGVQETQYF.

The table lists this clonotype with a count of one. The CDR3 DNA reads TGCAGTGCTAGAGAGAATTACGGGATCAGCACAGATACGCAGTATTTT. Protein product: CSARENYGISTDTQYF. The chain combines TRBV20-1 with TRBJ2-3; D possibly corresponds to TRBD2 (5 bases). Germline loops: CDR1 DFQATT, CDR2 SNEGSKA (reference sequence). V gave up 0 bases and J gave up 0 bases, with 13 bases separating them. The CDR3 consists of 16 residues.

The V gene is TRBV7-9, the J gene TRBJ2-3; the D gene is possibly TRBD1 (5 bases). The germline V gene has CDR1 SEHNR and CDR2 FQNEAQ (reference sequence). V lost 8 bases, J lost 3 bases, and 9 bases lay in between. The CDR3 is made up of 12 amino acids. CDR3 region: CASYGATDTQYF. CDR3 nucleotide sequence: TGTGCCAGCTATGGGGCTACAGATACGCAGTATTTT.

A few counts support this clonotype. The genes are TRBV25-1 and TRBJ2-7; D not resolved. V lost 3 bases to trimming and J lost 3 bases, with 6 bases between them. This CDR3 comprises 12 residues. Per the germline V gene, CDR1 is MGHDK and CDR2 is SYGVNS. The CDR3 loop reads CASSEKVYEQYF. CDR3 nucleotide sequence: TGTGCCAGCAGTGAGAAGGTCTACGAGCAGTACTTC.

This chain uses TRBV27 with TRBJ1-1; D gene unclear. The length of the CDR3 is 14 residues. With 7 bases removed from V and 0 bases from J, the gap between germline ends came to 12 bases. Germline V gene sequence: CDR1 MNHEY, CDR2 SMNVEV (reference sequence). CDR3 loop: CASTKAGVNTEAFF. CDR3 nucleotides: TGTGCCAGCACAAAGGCCGGGGTGAACACTGAAGCTTTCTTT.

This clonotype was found once. The chain links TRBV7-3 to TRBJ2-1; TRBD2 aligns across 15 bases. Germline V gene lookup returns CDR1 SGHTA and CDR2 FQGTGA. The length of the CDR3 is 15 residues. The trim removed 4 bases at V and 9 bases at J, leaving 4 bases unmatched. CDR3 in DNA: TGTGCCAGCAGCTGGACTAGCGGGGGGGCCGGTGAGCAGTTCTTC. It translates to CASSWTSGGAGEQFF.

This rearrangement joins TRBV9 to TRBJ2-3; tentative D call: TRBD2 (5 bases). The CDR3 is made up of 14 amino acids. V shed 5 bases and J shed 5 bases, with 15 bases lying between them. Germline V gives CDR1 SGDLS, CDR2 YYNGEE. The CDR3 nucleotides are TGTGCCAGCAGTGAATACGGGGTCATAGATACGCAGTATTTT. Encoded protein: CASSEYGVIDTQYF.

CDR3 nucleotides: TGTGCCAGCAGTCAGCCGGGGGGATCCTACAATGAGCAGTTCTTC. Translated, it gives CASSQPGGSYNEQFF. This chain joins TRBV12-3 or TRBV12-4 and TRBJ2-1; 7 bases match TRBD2. V lost 5 bases to trimming and J lost 1 base; unmatched junction nucleotides: 5. The CDR3 length is 15 residues.

The chain joins TRBV20-1 to TRBJ2-3; D might be TRBD2 (5 bases). This CDR3 has 17 residues. Germline assignment: CDR1 DFQATT and CDR2 SNEGSKA (reference sequence). The ends were cut back, 4 bases at V and 3 bases at J, with 23 bases in the middle. DNA of the CDR3: TGCAGTGCTACCGGTGGCGGGTTAGAGAGGGTTACAGATACGCAGTATTTT. This encodes CSATGGGLERVTDTQYF.

The chain combines TRBV20-1 with TRBJ2-1; tentatively, D is TRBD2 (6 bases). Trimming removed 7 bases at V and 3 bases at J, with 19 bases between. The CDR3 is 15 amino acids. Per the germline V gene, CDR1 is DFQATT and CDR2 is SNEGSKA (reference sequence). CDR3 amino acids: CSVRSRDFDYNEQFF. The DNA for the CDR3 is TGCAGTGTCAGAAGCCGGGACTTTGACTACAATGAGCAGTTCTTC.

The count of this clonotype is one. The CDR3 sequence is CARGGNTIYF. CDR3 nucleotide sequence: TGTGCCAGAGGTGGAAACACCATATATTTT. The rearrangement uses TRBV9 and TRBJ1-3; no clear D. The CDR3 extends over 10 amino acids. The germline CDR1 and CDR2 sequences are SGDLS and YYNGEE. V was clipped by 8 bases and J by 3 bases, with 3 bases between them.

This clonotype came up once. This chain links TRBV2 with TRBJ2-7; unclear D gene. V was shortened by 3 bases and J by 0 bases, with 9 bases between the two germline ends. CDR1 and CDR2 from the germline V gene are SNHLY and FYNNEI. The CDR3 is 14 residues long. The CDR3 reads CASSEPRSSYEQYF. The CDR3 DNA follows: TGTGCCAGCAGTGAGCCACGGAGCTCCTACGAGCAGTACTTC.

This clonotype has a single count. The chain employs TRBV5-4 and TRBJ2-7, with 10 bases aligning to TRBD1. This CDR3 comprises 14 residues. Germline CDR1 SGHNT, CDR2 YYREEE (reference sequence). Germline trimming cut 2 bases from V and 6 bases from J; bases unmatched to any gene: 5. The CDR3 coding sequence is TGTGCCAGCAGCTTTTCGGGACAGGGGTCCGAGCAGTACTTC. It encodes CASSFSGQGSEQYF.

V and J are TRBV29-1 and TRBJ1-2, with D tentatively TRBD1 (6 bases). There are 14 residues in the CDR3. The germline V gene has CDR1 SQVTM and CDR2 ANQGSEA. Trimming cost V 4 bases and J 0 bases, with 12 bases left between them. CDR3 DNA sequence: TGCAGCGTTGTTGACAGGACAGCTAACTATGGCTACACCTTC. Protein sequence: CSVVDRTANYGYTF.

The V and J genes are TRBV10-3 and TRBJ2-5; 7 bases are a match to TRBD2. The V and J ends lost 7 bases and 2 bases, in that order; junction bases with no gene match: 10. Germline V gene lookup returns CDR1 ENHRY and CDR2 SYGVKD. This CDR3 region has 15 residues. The CDR3 reads CAINSGLNPQETQYF. The CDR3 nucleotides read TGTGCCATCAACTCGGGACTAAACCCACAAGAGACCCAGTACTTC.